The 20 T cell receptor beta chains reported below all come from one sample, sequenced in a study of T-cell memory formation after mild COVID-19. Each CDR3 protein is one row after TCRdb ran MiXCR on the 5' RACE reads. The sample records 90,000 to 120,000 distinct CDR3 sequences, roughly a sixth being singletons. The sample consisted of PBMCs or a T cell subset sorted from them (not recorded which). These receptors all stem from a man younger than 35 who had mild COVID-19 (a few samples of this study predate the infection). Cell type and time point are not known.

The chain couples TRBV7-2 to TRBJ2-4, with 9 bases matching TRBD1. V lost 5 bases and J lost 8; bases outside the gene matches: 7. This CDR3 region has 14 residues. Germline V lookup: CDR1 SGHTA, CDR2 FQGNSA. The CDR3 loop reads CASSPPGQGDIQYF. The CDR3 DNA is TGTGCCAGCAGCCCCCCGGGACAGGGAGACATTCAGTACTTC.

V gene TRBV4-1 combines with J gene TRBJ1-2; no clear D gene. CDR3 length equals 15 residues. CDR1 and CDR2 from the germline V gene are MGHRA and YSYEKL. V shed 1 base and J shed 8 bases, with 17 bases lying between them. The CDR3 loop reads CASSQADLVAGGYTF. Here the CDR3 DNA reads TGCGCCAGCAGCCAAGCCGATCTCGTTGCGGGGGGCTACACCTTC.

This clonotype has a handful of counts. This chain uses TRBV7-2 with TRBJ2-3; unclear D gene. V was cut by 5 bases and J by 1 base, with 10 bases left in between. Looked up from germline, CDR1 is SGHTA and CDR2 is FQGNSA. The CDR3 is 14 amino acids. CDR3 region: CASSPSVGTDTQYF. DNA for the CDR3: TGTGCCAGCAGCCCTTCGGTTGGCACAGATACGCAGTATTTT.

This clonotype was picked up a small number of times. The CDR3: CAISTGEADTQYF. CDR3 bases: TGTGCCATCTCGACAGGGGAGGCCGATACGCAGTATTTT. This rearrangement joins TRBV2 to TRBJ2-3; TRBD1 matches 8 bases. Germline CDR1 is SNHLY and CDR2 is FYNNEI. This CDR3 is built from 13 residues. Unmatched junction bases numbered 9, after V lost 10 bases and J lost 6 bases.

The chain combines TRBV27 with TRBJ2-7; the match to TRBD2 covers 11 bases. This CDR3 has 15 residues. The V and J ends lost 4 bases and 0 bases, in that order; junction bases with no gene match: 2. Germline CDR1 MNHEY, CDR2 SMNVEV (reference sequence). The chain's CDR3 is CASSSLAGASYEQYF. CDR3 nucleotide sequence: TGTGCCAGCAGTTCACTAGCGGGGGCCTCCTACGAGCAGTACTTC.

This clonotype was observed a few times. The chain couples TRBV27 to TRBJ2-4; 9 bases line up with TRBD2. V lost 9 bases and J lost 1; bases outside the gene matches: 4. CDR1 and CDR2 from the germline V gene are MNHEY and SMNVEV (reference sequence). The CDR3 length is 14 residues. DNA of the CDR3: TGTGCCAGTGCGGGGGGGCCGGCCAAAAACATTCAGTACTTC. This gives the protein CASAGGPAKNIQYF.

The CDR3 here is CASSSPGTSTPNEQFF. Here the CDR3 DNA reads TGTGCCAGCAGTTCCCCCGGGACTAGCACCCCCAATGAGCAGTTCTTC. The rearrangement joins TRBV12-3 or TRBV12-4 to TRBJ2-1, with 9 bases identical to TRBD2. The CDR3 extends over 16 amino acids. The junction had 10 bases not matched to a gene; V was cut back by 4 bases and J by 6 bases.

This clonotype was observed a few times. The CDR3, as DNA: TGTGCCAGCAGCTTCCGGGGGGAAGAGACCCAGTACTTC. Encoded protein: CASSFRGEETQYF. The V call is TRBV7-2, the J call TRBJ2-5; 7 nucleotides match TRBD2. The CDR3 consists of 13 residues. Germline V lookup: CDR1 SGHTA, CDR2 FQGNSA. With 3 bases clipped from V and 3 bases from J, the junction kept 1 base outside the gene matches.

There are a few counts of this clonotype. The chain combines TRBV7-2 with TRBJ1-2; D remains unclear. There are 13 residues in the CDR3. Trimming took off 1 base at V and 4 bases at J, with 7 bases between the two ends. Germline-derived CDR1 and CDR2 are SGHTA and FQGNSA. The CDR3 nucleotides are TGTGCCAGCAGCTTAGACCGGGGCTATGGCTACACCTTC. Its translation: CASSLDRGYGYTF.

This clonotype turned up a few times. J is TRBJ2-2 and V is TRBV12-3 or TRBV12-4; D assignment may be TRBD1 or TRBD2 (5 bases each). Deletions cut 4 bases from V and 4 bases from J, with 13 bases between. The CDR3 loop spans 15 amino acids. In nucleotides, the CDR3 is TGTGCCAGCAGTTGGGGACCTGCGGGCACCGGGGAGCTGTTTTTT. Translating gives CASSWGPAGTGELFF.

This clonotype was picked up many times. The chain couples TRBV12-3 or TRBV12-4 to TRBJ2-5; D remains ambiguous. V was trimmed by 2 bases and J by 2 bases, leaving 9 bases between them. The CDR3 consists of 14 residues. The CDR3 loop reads CASSLNWIQETQYF. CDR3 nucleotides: TGTGCCAGCAGTTTAAACTGGATACAAGAGACCCAGTACTTC.

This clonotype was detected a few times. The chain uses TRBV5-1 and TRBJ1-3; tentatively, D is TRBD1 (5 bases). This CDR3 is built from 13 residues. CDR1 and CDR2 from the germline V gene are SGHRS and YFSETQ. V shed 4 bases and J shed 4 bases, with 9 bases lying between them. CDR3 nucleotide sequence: TGCGCCAGCAGCCCGGAGGGGGGAAACACCATATATTTT. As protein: CASSPEGGNTIYF.

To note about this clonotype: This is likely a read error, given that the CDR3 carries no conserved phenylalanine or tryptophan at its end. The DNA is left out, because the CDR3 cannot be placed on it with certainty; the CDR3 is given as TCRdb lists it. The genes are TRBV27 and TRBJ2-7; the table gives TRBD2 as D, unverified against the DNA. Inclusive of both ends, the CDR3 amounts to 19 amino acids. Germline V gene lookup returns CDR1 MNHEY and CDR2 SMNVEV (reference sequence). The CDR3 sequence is CASSFFFGLLPLATSKDRG.

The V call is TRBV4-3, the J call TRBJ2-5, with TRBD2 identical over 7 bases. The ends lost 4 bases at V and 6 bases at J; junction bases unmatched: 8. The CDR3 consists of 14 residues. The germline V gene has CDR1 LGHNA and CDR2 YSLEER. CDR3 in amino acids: CASSRDYPWKTQYF. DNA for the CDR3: TGCGCCAGCAGCCGGGACTACCCCTGGAAGACCCAGTACTTC.

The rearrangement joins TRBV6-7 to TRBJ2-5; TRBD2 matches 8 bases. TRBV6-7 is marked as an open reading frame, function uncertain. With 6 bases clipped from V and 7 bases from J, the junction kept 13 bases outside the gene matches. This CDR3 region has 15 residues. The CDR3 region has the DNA TGTGCCAGCAGAACTAGCGGCGGGGGCTTAGGGACCCAGTACTTC. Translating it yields CASRTSGGGLGTQYF.

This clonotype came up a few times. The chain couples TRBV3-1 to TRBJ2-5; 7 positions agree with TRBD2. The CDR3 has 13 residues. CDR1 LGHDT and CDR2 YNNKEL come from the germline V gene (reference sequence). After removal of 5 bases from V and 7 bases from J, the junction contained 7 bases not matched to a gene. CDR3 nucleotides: TGTGCCAGCAGCTGGGACTACCAGGGGACCCAGTACTTC. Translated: CASSWDYQGTQYF.

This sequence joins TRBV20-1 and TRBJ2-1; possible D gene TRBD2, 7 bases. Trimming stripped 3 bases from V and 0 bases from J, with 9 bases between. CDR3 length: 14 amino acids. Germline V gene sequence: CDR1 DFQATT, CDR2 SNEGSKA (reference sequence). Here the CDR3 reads CSASGGPSYNEQFF. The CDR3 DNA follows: TGCAGTGCTAGCGGGGGGCCCTCCTACAATGAGCAGTTCTTC.

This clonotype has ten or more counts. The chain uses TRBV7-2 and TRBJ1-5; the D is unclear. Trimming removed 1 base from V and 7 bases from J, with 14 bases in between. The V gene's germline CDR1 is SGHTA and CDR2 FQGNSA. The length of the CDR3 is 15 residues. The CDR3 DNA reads TGTGCCAGCAGCTTAGGGACCCTCGGCGGGCAGCCCCAGCATTTT. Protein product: CASSLGTLGGQPQHF.

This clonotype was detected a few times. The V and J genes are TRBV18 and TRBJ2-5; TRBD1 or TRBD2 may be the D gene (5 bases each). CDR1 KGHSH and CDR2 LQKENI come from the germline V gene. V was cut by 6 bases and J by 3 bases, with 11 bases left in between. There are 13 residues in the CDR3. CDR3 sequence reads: CASSPGTEETQYF. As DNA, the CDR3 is TGTGCCAGCTCCCCAGGGACGGAAGAGACCCAGTACTTC.

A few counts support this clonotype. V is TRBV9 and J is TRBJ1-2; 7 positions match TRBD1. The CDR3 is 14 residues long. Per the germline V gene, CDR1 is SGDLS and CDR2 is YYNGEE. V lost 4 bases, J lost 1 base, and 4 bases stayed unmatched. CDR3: CASSPGGSNYGYTF. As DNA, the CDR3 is TGTGCCAGCAGCCCAGGGGGGAGTAACTATGGCTACACCTTC. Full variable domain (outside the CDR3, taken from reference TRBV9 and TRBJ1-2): DSGVTQTPKHLITATGQRVTLRCSPRSGDLSVYWYQQSLDQGLQFLIQYYNGEERAKGNILERFSAQQFPDLHSELNLSSLELGDSALYFCASSPGGSNYGYTFGSGTRLTVV.